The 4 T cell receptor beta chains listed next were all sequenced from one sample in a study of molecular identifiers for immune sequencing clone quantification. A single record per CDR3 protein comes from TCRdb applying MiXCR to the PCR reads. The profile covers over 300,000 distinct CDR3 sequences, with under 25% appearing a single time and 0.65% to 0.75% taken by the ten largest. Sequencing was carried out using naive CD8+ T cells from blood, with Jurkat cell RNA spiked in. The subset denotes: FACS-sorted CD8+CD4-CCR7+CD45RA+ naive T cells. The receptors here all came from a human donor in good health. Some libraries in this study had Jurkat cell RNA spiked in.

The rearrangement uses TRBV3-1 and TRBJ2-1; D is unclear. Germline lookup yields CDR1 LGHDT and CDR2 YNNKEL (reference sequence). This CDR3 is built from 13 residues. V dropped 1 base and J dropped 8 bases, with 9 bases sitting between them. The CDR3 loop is CASSQVGEDEQFF. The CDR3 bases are TGTGCCAGCAGCCAAGTTGGAGAAGATGAGCAGTTCTTC.

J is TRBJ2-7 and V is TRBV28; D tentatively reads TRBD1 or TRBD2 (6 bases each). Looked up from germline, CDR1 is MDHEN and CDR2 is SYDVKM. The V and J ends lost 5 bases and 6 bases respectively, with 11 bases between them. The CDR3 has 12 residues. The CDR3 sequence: CASSNPGAEQYF. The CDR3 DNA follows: TGTGCCAGCAGTAACCCGGGGGCCGAGCAGTACTTC. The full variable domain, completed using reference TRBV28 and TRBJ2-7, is DVKVTQSSRYLVKRTGEKVFLECVQDMDHENMFWYRQDPGLGLRLIYFSYDVKMKEKGDIPEGYSVSREKKERFSLILESASTNQTSMYLCASSNPGAEQYFGPGTRLTVT.

The CDR3 DNA is TGCAGCGTTGAACTAGCGGGGGGGTTCTATACGCAGTATTTT. It is translated as CSVELAGGFYTQYF. The rearrangement joins TRBV29-1 to TRBJ2-3; 12 nucleotides line up with TRBD2. Trimming at V came to 2 bases and at J to 7 bases, leaving 4 bases not matched to a gene. There are 14 residues in the CDR3. Germline CDR1 SQVTM, CDR2 ANQGSEA.

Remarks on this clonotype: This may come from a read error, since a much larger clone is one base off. The CDR3 coding sequence is TGTGCCAGCAGCTTAGCACCGGCCCAAAACACCGTGGAGCTGTTTTTT. It encodes CASSLAPAQNTVELFF. The chain links TRBV7-9 to TRBJ2-2; no clear D gene. The CDR3 totals 16 residues. From germline, CDR1 is SEHNR and CDR2 FQNEAQ (reference sequence). Complete variable domain (other parts from reference TRBV7-9 and TRBJ2-2): DTGVSQNPRHKITKRGQNVTFRCDPISEHNRLYWYRQTLGQGPEFLTYFQNEAQLEKSRLLSDRFSAERPKGSFSTLEIQRTEQGDSAMYLCASSLAPAQNTVELFFGEGSRLTVL.